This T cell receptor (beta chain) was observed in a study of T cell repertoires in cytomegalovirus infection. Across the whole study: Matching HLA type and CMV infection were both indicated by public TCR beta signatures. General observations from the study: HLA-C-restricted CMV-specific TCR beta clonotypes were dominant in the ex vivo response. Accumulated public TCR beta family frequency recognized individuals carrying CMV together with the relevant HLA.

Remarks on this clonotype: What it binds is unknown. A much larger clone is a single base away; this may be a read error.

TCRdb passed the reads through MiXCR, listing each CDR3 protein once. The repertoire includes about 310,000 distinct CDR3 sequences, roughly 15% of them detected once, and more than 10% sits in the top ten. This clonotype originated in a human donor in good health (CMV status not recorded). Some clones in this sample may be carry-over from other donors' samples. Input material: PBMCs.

CDR3 in DNA: TGCGCCAGCCGCTTGGGGGGGAGCAATGAGCAGTTCTTC. Encoded protein: CASRLGGSNEQFF. V and J are TRBV5-1 and TRBJ2-1; TRBD2 agrees at 7 bases. The germline V gene encodes CDR1 SGHRS and CDR2 YFSETQ. CDR3 length equals 13 residues.